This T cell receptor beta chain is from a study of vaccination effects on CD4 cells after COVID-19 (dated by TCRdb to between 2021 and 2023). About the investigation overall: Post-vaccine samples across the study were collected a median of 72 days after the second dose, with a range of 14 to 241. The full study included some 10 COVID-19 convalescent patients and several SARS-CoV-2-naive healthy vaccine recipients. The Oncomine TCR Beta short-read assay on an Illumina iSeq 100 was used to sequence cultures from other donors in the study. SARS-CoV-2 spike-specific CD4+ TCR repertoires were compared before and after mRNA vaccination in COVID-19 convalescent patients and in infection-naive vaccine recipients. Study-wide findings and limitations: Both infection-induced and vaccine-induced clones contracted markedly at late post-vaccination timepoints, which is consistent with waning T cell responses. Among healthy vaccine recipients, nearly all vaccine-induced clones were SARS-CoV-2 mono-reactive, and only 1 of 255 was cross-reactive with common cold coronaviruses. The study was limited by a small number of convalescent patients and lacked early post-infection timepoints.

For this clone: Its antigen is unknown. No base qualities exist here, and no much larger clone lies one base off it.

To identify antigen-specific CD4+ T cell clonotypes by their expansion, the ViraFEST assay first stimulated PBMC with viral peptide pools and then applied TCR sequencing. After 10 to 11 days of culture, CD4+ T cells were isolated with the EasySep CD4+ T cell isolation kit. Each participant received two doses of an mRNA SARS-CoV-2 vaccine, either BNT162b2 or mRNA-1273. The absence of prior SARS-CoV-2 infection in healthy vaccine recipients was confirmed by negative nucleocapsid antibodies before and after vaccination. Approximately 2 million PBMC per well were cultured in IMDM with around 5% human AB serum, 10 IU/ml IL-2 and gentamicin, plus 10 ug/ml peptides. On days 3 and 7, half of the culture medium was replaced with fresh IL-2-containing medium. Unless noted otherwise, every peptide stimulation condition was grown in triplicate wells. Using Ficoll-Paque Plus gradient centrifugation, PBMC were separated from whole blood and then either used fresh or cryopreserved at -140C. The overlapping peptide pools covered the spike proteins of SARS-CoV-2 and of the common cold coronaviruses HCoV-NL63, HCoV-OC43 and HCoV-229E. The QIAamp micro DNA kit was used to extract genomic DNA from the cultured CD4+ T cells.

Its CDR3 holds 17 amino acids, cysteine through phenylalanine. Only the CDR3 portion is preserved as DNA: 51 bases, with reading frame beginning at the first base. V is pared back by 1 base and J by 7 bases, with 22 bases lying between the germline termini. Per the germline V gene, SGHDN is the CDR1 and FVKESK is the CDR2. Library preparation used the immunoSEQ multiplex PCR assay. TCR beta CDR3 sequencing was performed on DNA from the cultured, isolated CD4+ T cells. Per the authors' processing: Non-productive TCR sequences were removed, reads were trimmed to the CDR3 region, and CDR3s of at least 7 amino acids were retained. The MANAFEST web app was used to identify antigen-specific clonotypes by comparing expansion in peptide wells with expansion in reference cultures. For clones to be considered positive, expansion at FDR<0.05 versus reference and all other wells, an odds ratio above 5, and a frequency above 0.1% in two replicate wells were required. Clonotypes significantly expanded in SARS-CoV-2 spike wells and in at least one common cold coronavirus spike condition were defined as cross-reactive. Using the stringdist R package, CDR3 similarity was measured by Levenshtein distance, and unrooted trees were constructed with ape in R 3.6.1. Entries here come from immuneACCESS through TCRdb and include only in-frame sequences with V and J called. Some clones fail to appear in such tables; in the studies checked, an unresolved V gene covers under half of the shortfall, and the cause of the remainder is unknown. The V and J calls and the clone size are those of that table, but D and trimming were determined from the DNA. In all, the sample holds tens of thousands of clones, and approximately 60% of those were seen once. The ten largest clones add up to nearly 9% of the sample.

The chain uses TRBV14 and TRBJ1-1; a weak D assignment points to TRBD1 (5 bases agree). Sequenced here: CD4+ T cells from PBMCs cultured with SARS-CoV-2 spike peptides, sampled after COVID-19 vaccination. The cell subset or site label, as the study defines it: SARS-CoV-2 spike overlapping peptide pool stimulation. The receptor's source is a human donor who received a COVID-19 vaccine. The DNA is TGTGCCAGCAGCCAAGGCTTCGGGTTGTGGGGGACCGATGAAGCTTTCTTT. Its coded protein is CASSQGFGLWGTDEAFF.